Below are 22 T cell receptor beta chains sequenced from a single sample in a study of blood T cell repertoires in COVID-19. The data were produced by immunoSEQ multiplex PCR, yet TCRdb's version contains in-frame clones alone and is incomplete. The sample holds about 300,000 clones, 75% to 90% seen once. Sequencing used peripheral blood. The receptor source for this set is a woman between 50 and 59 years old with COVID-19, enrolled during active disease.

The V and J genes are TRBV11-3 and TRBJ2-7; 9 bases fit TRBD2. CDR3 length: 16 amino acids. Germline V gene sequence: CDR1 SGHNT, CDR2 YENEEA. Unmatched junction bases numbered 6, after V lost 3 bases and J lost 0 bases. The CDR3 DNA follows: TGTGCCAGCAGCTTGGCGGGGGGGGTAAGCTCCTACGAGCAGTACTTC. It is translated as CASSLAGGVSSYEQYF.

This chain links TRBV4-1 with TRBJ2-5; D is unresolved. Trimming cost V 4 bases and J 2 bases, with 11 bases left between them. CDR1 and CDR2 (germline): MGHRA, YSYEKL. The length of the CDR3 is 14 residues. This CDR3 reads CASSRAQMQETQYF. The CDR3 DNA sequence: TGCGCCAGCAGCCGGGCCCAAATGCAAGAGACCCAGTACTTC.

The gene calls are TRBV5-4 and TRBJ2-1, with TRBD2 matching 9 bases. Germline V lookup: CDR1 SGHNT, CDR2 YYREEE (reference sequence). V was clipped by 5 bases and J by 7 bases; unmatched bases: 10. The CDR3 has 15 residues. This CDR3 is CASRRSGSSGNEQFF. In nucleotides, the CDR3 is TGTGCCAGCAGGCGTAGCGGGAGCTCCGGGAATGAGCAGTTCTTC.

This clone was observed a single time. The chain uses TRBV5-4 and TRBJ1-6, with a tentative D call TRBD1 (6 bases). Germline lookup yields CDR1 SGHNT and CDR2 YYREEE (reference sequence). The CDR3 is 15 residues long. Trimming removed 0 bases at V and 7 bases at J, with 11 bases between. CDR3 in amino acids: CASSLDGQQNSPLHF. For the CDR3, the DNA is TGTGCCAGCAGCTTGGATGGACAGCAAAATTCACCCCTCCACTTT. The full variable domain, completed using reference TRBV5-4 and TRBJ1-6, is ETGVTQSPTHLIKTRGQQVTLRCSSQSGHNTVSWYQQALGQGPQFIFQYYREEENGRGNFPPRFSGLQFPNYSSELNVNALELDDSALYLCASSLDGQQNSPLHFGNGTRLTVT.

The J gene is TRBJ2-1, the V gene TRBV6-6; perhaps TRBD2 as D (7 bases). Germline V lookup: CDR1 MNHNY, CDR2 SVGAGI (reference sequence). CDR3 length equals 14 residues. The V end lost 6 bases, the J end lost 6 bases, and 15 bases lay between the germline ends. Here the CDR3 reads CASSPGGPSNEQFF. The CDR3 nucleotides read TGTGCCAGCAGCCCGGGGGGCCCTAGCAATGAGCAGTTCTTC.

V is TRBV27 and J is TRBJ2-1, with D tentatively TRBD2 (5 bases). Germline CDR1 MNHEY, CDR2 SMNVEV (reference sequence). This CDR3 has 16 amino acids. V dropped 6 bases and J dropped 0 bases, with 15 bases sitting between them. As DNA, the CDR3 is TGTGCCAGCAGACCAAATAGCGTGAGCTCCTACAATGAGCAGTTCTTC. Translation: CASRPNSVSSYNEQFF.

V is TRBV4-1 and J is TRBJ1-3; 9 bases align to TRBD1. Germline V gene data show CDR1 as MGHRA and CDR2 as YSYEKL. CDR3 length equals 15 residues. V lost 4 bases to trimming and J lost 6 bases; unmatched junction nucleotides: 7. The chain's CDR3 is CASSPAGTGPNTIYF. The DNA of the CDR3 is TGCGCCAGCAGCCCTGCCGGGACAGGGCCAAACACCATATATTTT.

The chain is built from TRBV5-3 and TRBJ2-7; D might be TRBD2 (6 bases). TRBV5-3 is reported as an ORF; its role is uncertain. The CDR3 consists of 14 residues. The V end was cut by 3 bases, the J end by 7 bases, with 17 bases between. The CDR3 bases are TGTGCCAGAAGCTCCTCGGACTACATCTTGGAGCAGTACTTC. It translates to CARSSSDYILEQYF.

This rearrangement joins TRBV5-1 to TRBJ2-1; 8 positions agree with TRBD2. The CDR3 extends over 17 amino acids. Unmatched junction bases numbered 12, after V lost 3 bases and J lost 4 bases. Per the germline V gene, CDR1 is SGHRS and CDR2 is YFSETQ. The DNA for the CDR3 is TGCGCCAGCAGCTCGTTTGAAGCGGGAGTGGTGTACAATGAGCAGTTCTTC. Translation gives CASSSFEAGVVYNEQFF.

The J gene is TRBJ2-1, the V gene TRBV2, with D possibly being TRBD2 (5 bases). Germline values: CDR1 SNHLY, CDR2 FYNNEI. V was pared by 7 bases and J by 8 bases, with 12 bases between. The CDR3 covers 12 residues. CDR3 loop: CASTREYDEQFF. CDR3 DNA sequence: TGTGCCAGCACCCGGGAATATGATGAGCAGTTCTTC.

The V gene is TRBV13, the J gene TRBJ2-7, with TRBD2 identical over 9 bases. Germline lookup yields CDR1 PRHDT and CDR2 FYEKMQ (reference sequence). V was pared by 1 base and J by 3 bases, with 10 bases of the junction left unmatched. The CDR3 is made up of 17 amino acids. In nucleotides, the CDR3 is TGTGCCAGCAGCTTAGCTGGCGGGAGGGCCCTTTTCTACGAGCAGTACTTC. Amino acid sequence: CASSLAGGRALFYEQYF. The full variable domain, its missing parts supplied by reference TRBV13 and TRBJ2-7, is AAGVIQSPRHLIKEKRETATLKCYPIPRHDTVYWYQQGPGQDPQFLISFYEKMQSDKGSIPDRFSAQQFSDYHSELNMSSLELGDSALYFCASSLAGGRALFYEQYFGPGTRLTVT.

This clone is a singleton in its sample. Its ends do not fully match the called genes, so a read error is possible. The V gene is TRBV7-7, the J gene TRBJ1-3; D remains unclear. Germline values: CDR1 SSHAT, CDR2 FNYEAQ (reference sequence). There are 16 residues in the CDR3. CDR3 region: CASSSRSWVAGNTIYF. For the CDR3, the DNA is TGTGCTAGCAGCTCGAGGTCATGGGTCGCCGGAAACACCATATATTTT.

The rearrangement joins TRBV7-3 to TRBJ2-1; 10 bases fit TRBD1. The CDR3 extends over 16 amino acids. The V and J ends lost 5 bases and 8 bases, in that order; junction bases with no gene match: 12. Per the germline V gene, CDR1 is SGHTA and CDR2 is FQGTGA. This CDR3 is CASSPFRDRGQDEQFF. CDR3 nucleotide sequence: TGTGCCAGCAGCCCCTTCCGGGACAGGGGACAGGATGAGCAGTTCTTC.

The chain employs TRBV27 and TRBJ2-7, with TRBD1 as a possible D gene (7 bases). Trimming shortened V by 2 bases and J by 2 bases, and 13 bases separated the two germline ends. The CDR3 contains 15 residues. Germline lookup yields CDR1 MNHEY and CDR2 SMNVEV (reference sequence). The CDR3 region is CASSLGGGRTYEQYF. The CDR3 coding sequence is TGTGCCAGCAGTTTAGGAGGGGGCAGGACCTACGAGCAGTACTTC.

The chain combines TRBV9 with TRBJ1-1; D call uncertain. With 3 bases removed from V and 1 base from J, the gap between germline ends came to 13 bases. The germline CDR1 and CDR2 sequences are SGDLS and YYNGEE. CDR3 length equals 15 residues. The CDR3 nucleotides are TGTGCCAGCAGCGAGCCACCCCCGGGGAACACTGAAGCTTTCTTT. It is translated as CASSEPPPGNTEAFF.

J is TRBJ2-5 and V is TRBV21-1; TRBD1 reflects the table's D call only, with no check against the DNA. TRBV21-1 is shown as a pseudogene. There are 11 residues in the CDR3. The CDR3 region is CASSLYRVPYF. The CDR3 DNA follows: TGTGCCAGCAGCCTTTACAGGGTGCCGTACTTC.

This clone was found once. The genes are TRBV30 and TRBJ2-7, with D tentatively TRBD2 (5 bases). The germline gives CDR1 GTSNPN, CDR2 SVGIG (reference sequence). The CDR3 totals 16 residues. V was pared by 3 bases and J by 0 bases, with 18 bases between. CDR3 bases: TGTGCCTGGAGGGCTCGGGGTAGCGTAAACTCCTACGAGCAGTACTTC. As protein: CAWRARGSVNSYEQYF.

The chain couples TRBV14 to TRBJ2-3; 8 positions match TRBD1. V lost 3 bases and J lost 2; bases outside the gene matches: 10. The CDR3 sequence is 17 residues long. Per the germline V gene, CDR1 is SGHDN and CDR2 is FVKESK. The CDR3 spells CASSQNYGTGLTDTQYF. For the CDR3, the DNA is TGTGCCAGCAGCCAGAATTACGGGACAGGACTCACAGATACGCAGTATTTT.

This sequence joins TRBV28 and TRBJ2-7, with 8 bases that match TRBD2. This CDR3 has 14 residues. The ends lost 9 bases at V and 6 bases at J; junction bases unmatched: 13. Germline CDR1 reads MDHEN; CDR2 reads SYDVKM. The CDR3 loop reads CASTPGGGYGEQYF. The DNA for the CDR3 is TGTGCCAGTACGCCCGGGGGGGGGTATGGCGAGCAGTACTTC.

The table lists this clone with a few counts. The DNA of the CDR3 is TGTGCCAGCAGCTCAATTAGCGGGAGTCCCTACAATGAGCAGTTCTTC. Translation: CASSSISGSPYNEQFF. V and J are TRBV7-3 and TRBJ2-1; 9 bases match TRBD2. The CDR3 length is 16 residues. Per germline, CDR1 SGHTA and CDR2 FQGTGA. With V trimmed by 4 bases and J by 2 bases, 6 bases remained unmatched. The whole variable domain, remainder taken from reference TRBV7-3 and TRBJ2-1, is GAGVSQTPSNKVTEKGKYVELRCDPISGHTALYWYRQSLGQGPEFLIYFQGTGAADDSGLPNDRFFAVRPEGSVSTLKIQRTERGDSAVYLCASSSISGSPYNEQFFGPGTRLTVL.

CDR3 in amino acids: CASFLREGGYTF. The CDR3 coding sequence is TGTGCCAGTTTTCTCAGGGAGGGGGGCTACACCTTC. This sequence joins TRBV6-6 and TRBJ1-2, with D possibly matching TRBD1 (5 bases). Deletions cut 9 bases from V and 8 bases from J, with 16 bases between. Germline values: CDR1 MNHNY, CDR2 SVGAGI (reference sequence). The CDR3 extends over 12 amino acids.

J is TRBJ2-3 and V is TRBV24-1, with 7 bases aligning to TRBD2. From germline, CDR1 is KGHDR and CDR2 SFDVKD. The J segment lost 0 bases and the V segment lost 2 bases, leaving 13 bases of the junction unmatched. The CDR3 has 19 amino acids. The CDR3 DNA is TGTGCCACCAGTGATTCGGGGGGAAAGAAAGGAACTAGCACAGATACGCAGTATTTT. Residues: CATSDSGGKKGTSTDTQYF.